This TCR beta chain was identified in a study of T cells after posttransplantation cyclophosphamide. This clone was recorded at least ten times. Its antigen is not identified. Study-wide results and limits: Tissue-infiltrating T cells from skin or gut overlapped little with blood T cells.

Sequenced by immunoSEQ multiplex PCR; TCRdb stores in-frame clones only, minus some. Singletons are absent from the sample, which has some 37,000 clones. The TCR sequence derives from a girl aged 5 to 17 in good health, CMV-negative, and a related stem cell transplant donor. Sequenced input: PBMCs.

The chain's CDR3 is CASSQEGGYGYTF. The CDR3 nucleotides are TGTGCCAGCAGCCAAGAAGGAGGGTATGGCTACACCTTC. The chain carries TRBV4-2 and TRBJ1-2; no firm D call. With 0 bases removed from V and 5 bases from J, the gap between germline ends came to 7 bases. This CDR3 spans 13 amino acids. Germline values: CDR1 LGHNA, CDR2 YNFKEQ.